This T cell receptor beta chain was recorded in a study of blood T cell repertoires in COVID-19. Study context: T cells, B-cell-depleted T cells, or PBMCs provided the cDNA or gDNA that served as material.

CDR1 and CDR2 (germline): SGHRS, YFSETQ. The V gene end was trimmed by 4 bases and the J gene end by 5 bases; junction bases not matched to a gene: 9. This CDR3 region has 15 residues. Libraries were prepared by immunoSEQ multiplex PCR; TCRdb keeps only in-frame clonotypes and omits some of them. The table has around 63,000 clones, roughly 72% seen once. Specimen: peripheral blood. The TCR sequence derives from a woman in her seventies with COVID-19, enrolled during active disease. The V and J genes are TRBV5-1 and TRBJ1-1; TRBD1 agrees at 9 bases. The CDR3 nucleotides read TGCGCCAGCAGCCCACCGGGACAGGGTCTTACTGAAGCTTTCTTT. This gives the protein CASSPPGQGLTEAFF.